Presented here are 2 T cell receptor beta chains from one specimen sequenced in a study of shared clonotypes between healthy human individuals. The repertoire was sequenced with immunoSEQ multiplex PCR; TCRdb's copy has only in-frame clones and lacks some. The table includes roughly 2.5 million clones, 90% to 95% detected once. Specimen: naive CD4+ T cells sorted from blood. As to subset: CD45RA+ positively selected. The receptors originated from a man between 18 and 29 years old in good health.

The chain has TRBV5-8 and TRBJ2-3, with a tentative D call TRBD1 (6 bases). Trimming took 4 bases from V and 6 from J, leaving 18 bases between them. Germline assignment: CDR1 SGHTS and CDR2 YDEGEE. This CDR3 spans 15 amino acids. The CDR3 DNA sequence: TGTGCCAGCAGCCAGGGACATCTAATTCGGGATACGCAGTATTTT. Translation: CASSQGHLIRDTQYF.

V gene TRBV14 combines with J gene TRBJ2-7; no clear D. This CDR3 has 13 amino acids. Looked up from germline, CDR1 is SGHDN and CDR2 is FVKESK. V lost 0 bases, J lost 11 bases, and 14 bases lay in between. The CDR3 DNA reads TGTGCCAGCAGCCAAGACTTCCGGGCGGTTAAGTACTTC. Its translation: CASSQDFRAVKYF.